This entry lists 27 T cell receptor beta chains sequenced from one sample in a study of regulatory T cells in long-lasting Graves disease. Time point given: newly diagnosed GD, antithyroid drugs for less than 3 months. Construction of the TCR library relied on RNA isolated from PBMCs. In building TCR beta libraries, iRepertoire HTBI primers were used together with Arm-PCR of CDR3 regions. TCRdb itself ran the multiplex PCR reads through MiXCR, one entry per CDR3 protein. The top ten hold roughly a tenth of the sample, which has 450,000 to 700,000 distinct CDR3 sequences, roughly 14% seen once. The same data also contributed to another study, on T cells in Graves' hyperthyroidism and ophthalmopathy.

The source was peripheral blood mononuclear cells (PBMCs), collected at new diagnosis, from a patient treated with antithyroid drugs. These TCRs come from a man aged 30 to 39 with Graves disease.

This clonotype was counted many times. The J gene is TRBJ2-7, the V gene TRBV3-1, with D hard to call. The CDR3 loop spans 12 amino acids. Deletions cut 5 bases from V and 6 bases from J, with 11 bases between. Germline loops: CDR1 LGHDT, CDR2 YNNKEL (reference sequence). The CDR3, as DNA: TGTGCCAGCAGCGACATGGTTGGCGAGCAGTACTTC. Translated, it gives CASSDMVGEQYF.

This clonotype has a count of ten or more. V and J are TRBV12-3 or TRBV12-4 and TRBJ2-7; 12 nucleotides agree with TRBD2. CDR3 size: 15 residues. V lost 5 bases to trimming and J lost 6 bases; unmatched junction nucleotides: 8. As DNA, the CDR3 is TGTGCCAGCAGTCCGAGACTAGCGGGAGTTGGCGAGCAGTACTTC. Residues: CASSPRLAGVGEQYF.

This clonotype was counted ten times or more. The chain couples TRBV24-1 to TRBJ2-3, with 7 bases fitting TRBD1. V lost 2 bases to trimming and J lost 6 bases; unmatched junction nucleotides: 7. Germline CDR1 KGHDR, CDR2 SFDVKD. The CDR3 extends over 15 amino acids. CDR3 residues: CATSDSRQGPDTQYF. CDR3 nucleotides: TGTGCCACCAGTGATTCTCGACAGGGCCCTGATACGCAGTATTTT.

This rearrangement joins TRBV20-1 to TRBJ2-3; 8 bases line up with TRBD2. Looked up from germline, CDR1 is DFQATT and CDR2 is SNEGSKA (reference sequence). This CDR3 comprises 14 residues. V lost 7 bases to trimming and J lost 0 bases; unmatched junction nucleotides: 6. For the CDR3, the DNA is TGCAGTGTTTGGCCTAGCGGGAGCACAGATACGCAGTATTTT. It codes for CSVWPSGSTDTQYF.

This clonotype showed up just a few times. This chain connects TRBV20-1 to TRBJ2-3, with 9 bases fitting TRBD2. V dropped 0 bases and J dropped 3; count of bases not matched to a gene: 7. CDR1 and CDR2 from the germline V gene are DFQATT and SNEGSKA (reference sequence). The CDR3 has 16 residues. The CDR3, as DNA: TGCAGTGCTAGAGACAGACTAGCGGAGGTTACAGATACGCAGTATTTT. The encoded protein is CSARDRLAEVTDTQYF.

A remark on this clonotype: This could be a read error, since a much larger clone is one nucleotide away. The chain employs TRBV24-1 and TRBJ1-1; D gene uncertain. Germline loops: CDR1 KGHDR, CDR2 SFDVKD. This CDR3 has 13 amino acids. V was shortened by 4 bases and J by 7 bases, with 12 bases between the two germline ends. The DNA for the CDR3 is TGTGCCACCAGTGAGGGCTTTGAGTTTGAAGCTTTCTTT. Translation: CATSEGFEFEAFF.

This clonotype showed up just a few times. The rearrangement uses TRBV20-1 and TRBJ2-1, with 14 nucleotides matching TRBD2. J was trimmed by 4 bases and V by 3 bases; bases with no gene match: 8. The CDR3 is 17 residues long. Germline assignment: CDR1 DFQATT and CDR2 SNEGSKA (reference sequence). CDR3 loop: CSASPRTSGRNYNEQFF. The CDR3 DNA reads as TGCAGTGCTAGTCCCCGGACTAGCGGGAGGAATTACAATGAGCAGTTCTTC.

This clonotype was counted a few times. The chain is built from TRBV3-1 and TRBJ2-4; 11 nucleotides line up with TRBD1. Germline V gene lookup returns CDR1 LGHDT and CDR2 YNNKEL (reference sequence). The CDR3 is 14 residues long. The trim removed 4 bases at V and 8 bases at J, leaving 4 bases unmatched. The CDR3 sequence: CASSPDRGRDIQYF. Here the CDR3 DNA reads TGTGCCAGCAGCCCGGACAGGGGGCGGGACATTCAGTACTTC.

This clonotype appeared many times. Here the CDR3 reads CASSLRSSGSRNEQYF. CDR3 DNA sequence: TGCGCCAGCAGCTTGAGGTCTAGCGGGAGTCGGAACGAGCAGTACTTC. J is TRBJ2-7 and V is TRBV5-1; 10 bases fit TRBD2. Germline lookup yields CDR1 SGHRS and CDR2 YFSETQ. J gave up 5 bases and V 1 base, and 9 bases lay outside the gene matches. The CDR3 loop spans 16 amino acids. Together with reference TRBV5-1 and TRBJ2-7, the CDR3 gives the full variable domain: KAGVTQTPRYLIKTRGQQVTLSCSPISGHRSVSWYQQTPGQGLQFLFEYFSETQRNKGNFPGRFSGRQFSNSRSEMNVSTLELGDSALYLCASSLRSSGSRNEQYFGPGTRLTVT.

This clonotype was seen repeatedly, ten times or more. This rearrangement joins TRBV2 to TRBJ2-7; a weak D match, TRBD2 (7 bases). The CDR3 covers 13 residues. The germline V gene encodes CDR1 SNHLY and CDR2 FYNNEI. V lost 7 bases and J lost 6, with 16 bases in between. CDR3 DNA sequence: TGTGCCAGCAAGGAGGTAGGGGGGGGCGAGCAGTACTTC. Amino acids: CASKEVGGGEQYF.

This clonotype came up many times. In nucleotides, the CDR3 is TGCAGTGCTAGATCTAGCGGGAGGGCCTCGGGGGAGACCCAGTACTTC. This encodes CSARSSGRASGETQYF. The chain employs TRBV20-1 and TRBJ2-5, with 12 bases that match TRBD2. J was trimmed by 5 bases and V by 2 bases; bases with no gene match: 9. CDR1 and CDR2 (germline): DFQATT, SNEGSKA (reference sequence). The CDR3 consists of 16 residues.

The chain has TRBV7-2 and TRBJ1-1; 7 bases match TRBD1. Per germline, CDR1 SGHTA and CDR2 FQGNSA. The CDR3 length is 12 residues. V gave up 5 bases and J gave up 9 bases; unmatched junction bases: 6. The CDR3 coding sequence is TGTGCCAGCAGCCGGGGGGGACAGAAAGCTTTCTTT. This gives the protein CASSRGGQKAFF.

Many counts were recorded for this clonotype. The chain joins TRBV5-1 to TRBJ2-1; 10 bases fit TRBD2. V shed 7 bases and J 4 bases; nucleotides not matched to a gene: 8. Per germline, CDR1 SGHRS and CDR2 YFSETQ. The CDR3 has 15 amino acids. Here the CDR3 DNA reads TGCGCCAGCCGGCCCCGGACTAGCGGTTACAATGAGCAGTTCTTC. Protein sequence: CASRPRTSGYNEQFF.

A few counts support this clonotype. The V and J genes are TRBV11-2 and TRBJ2-1, with 11 bases fitting TRBD2. The CDR3 has 16 residues. Per the germline V gene, CDR1 is SGHAT and CDR2 is FQNNGV. Trimming took 5 bases from V and 5 from J; bases not matched to a gene: 8. The CDR3 nucleotides read TGTGCCAGCAGCGCCTCCCTAGCGGGAGGTAACAATGAGCAGTTCTTC. Its protein is CASSASLAGGNNEQFF.

The J gene is TRBJ2-3, the V gene TRBV5-1; D remains unclear. Per the germline V gene, CDR1 is SGHRS and CDR2 is YFSETQ. This CDR3 spans 16 amino acids. V lost 6 bases and J 0 bases, leaving 17 bases between the germline ends. CDR3 residues: CASTLAISLSTDTQYF. The CDR3 region has the DNA TGCGCCAGCACCCTTGCCATTTCGCTAAGCACAGATACGCAGTATTTT.

This clonotype showed up just once. With only one base between it and a far larger clone, this is likely a read error. The gene calls are TRBV6-1 and TRBJ1-2; D perhaps matches TRBD1 (5 bases). There are 14 residues in the CDR3. Germline CDR1 and CDR2: MNHNS and SASEGT. The CDR3 region is CASSTGTANHGYTF. The CDR3 DNA reads TGTGCCAGCAGCACTGGGACTGCTAACCATGGCTACACCTTC.

This clonotype was counted many times. The CDR3 nucleotides read TGTGCCAGCAGCCGAGACAGGGGGCAGAATGAGCAGTTCTTC. This translates into CASSRDRGQNEQFF. V gene TRBV27 combines with J gene TRBJ2-1; 10 nucleotides match TRBD1. This CDR3 is built from 14 residues. V lost 6 bases, J lost 7 bases, and 6 bases stayed unmatched. Per germline, CDR1 MNHEY and CDR2 SMNVEV (reference sequence).

This clonotype was observed a handful of times. The rearrangement joins TRBV24-1 to TRBJ2-7, with 9 bases aligning to TRBD1. Germline CDR1 and CDR2: KGHDR and SFDVKD. The length of the CDR3 is 15 residues. Losses at the gene ends were 12 bases for V and 7 bases for J; bases not matched to a gene: 18. CDR3 nucleotides: TGTGCCGTCCCCCCCCGTAACAGGGGGCGACAAGAGCAGTACTTC. Translation: CAVPPRNRGRQEQYF.

This clonotype was seen a few times. The J gene is TRBJ1-3, the V gene TRBV18; no reliable D call. This CDR3 comprises 17 residues. The V end was cut by 0 bases, the J end by 0 bases, with 12 bases between. CDR1 and CDR2 from the germline V gene are KGHSH and LQKENI. In DNA form, the CDR3 reads TGTGCCAGCTCACCACCACCAGGTGTTCTCTCTGGAAACACCATATATTTT. This translates into CASSPPPGVLSGNTIYF. The full variable domain, rest sourced from reference TRBV18 and TRBJ1-3, is NAGVMQNPRHLVRRRGQEARLRCSPMKGHSHVYWYRQLPEEGLKFMVYLQKENIIDESGMPKERFSAEFPKEGPSILRIQQVVRGDSAAYFCASSPPPGVLSGNTIYFGEGSWLTVV.

This chain's CDR3 is CASSLRGVGDIQYF. The CDR3 DNA reads as TGTGCCAGCAGTTTAAGAGGGGTGGGGGACATTCAGTACTTC. V and J are TRBV12-3 or TRBV12-4 and TRBJ2-4; D may be TRBD1 or TRBD2 (5 bases each). The length of the CDR3 is 14 residues. V was pared by 2 bases and J by 8 bases, with 13 bases between.

This clonotype was observed many times. The gene calls are TRBV29-1 and TRBJ2-5; 9 bases fit TRBD1. CDR3 length: 12 residues. The germline V gene has CDR1 SQVTM and CDR2 ANQGSEA. Trimming at V came to 8 bases and at J to 5 bases, leaving 6 bases not matched to a gene. In DNA form, the CDR3 reads TGCAGCTCGGGACAGGGCCAGGAGACCCAGTACTTC. Its translation is CSSGQGQETQYF.

This clonotype appeared many times. The chain joins TRBV27 to TRBJ2-7, with D unclear. Deletions cut 6 bases from V and 2 bases from J, with 11 bases between. The CDR3 runs to 13 residues. Germline CDR1 is MNHEY and CDR2 is SMNVEV (reference sequence). The CDR3 DNA is TGTGCCAGCAGGTCCTATGGGCCCTACGAGCAGTACTTC. Its protein product is CASRSYGPYEQYF.

This clonotype appeared a few times. This chain connects TRBV6-4 to TRBJ2-7, with 7 bases that match TRBD1. Germline CDR1 MRHNA, CDR2 SNTAGT. The CDR3 extends over 15 amino acids. Losses at the gene ends were 1 base for V and 2 bases for J; bases not matched to a gene: 5. The CDR3 loop is CASSDFDREAYEQYF. Here the CDR3 DNA reads TGTGCCAGCAGTGACTTCGACAGGGAAGCCTACGAGCAGTACTTC.

The chain employs TRBV3-1 and TRBJ1-5; TRBD1 is a possible D gene (6 bases). Germline values: CDR1 LGHDT, CDR2 YNNKEL (reference sequence). V was pared by 1 base and J by 4 bases, with 11 bases between. The CDR3 loop spans 15 amino acids. CDR3 DNA: TGTGCCAGCAGCCAAGGCGGGGGGGCAAATCAGCCCCAGCATTTT. Translation gives CASSQGGGANQPQHF.

Many counts were recorded for this clonotype. The rearrangement uses TRBV20-1 and TRBJ2-4, with TRBD2 matching over 8 bases. The CDR3 spans 15 residues. Germline assignment: CDR1 DFQATT and CDR2 SNEGSKA (reference sequence). V was clipped by 5 bases and J by 6 bases; unmatched bases: 12. The CDR3 bases are TGCAGTGCTGATGATAGCGGGATCGGGGGAAACATTCAGTACTTC. It codes for CSADDSGIGGNIQYF.

On this clonotype: A much bigger clone sits one base away, suggesting this may be a read error. The J gene is TRBJ2-7, the V gene TRBV20-1; D is perhaps TRBD2 (5 bases). The CDR3 is 11 residues long. CDR1 is DFQATT, CDR2 SNEGSKA, per germline (reference sequence). CDR3 sequence (DNA): TGCAGTTCTAGCCCCCAGTTCGAGCAGTACTTC. The encoded protein is CSSSPQFEQYF.

This chain joins TRBV5-1 and TRBJ1-2, with TRBD1 as a possible D gene (5 bases). Trimming removed 0 bases at V and 8 bases at J, with 8 bases between. The CDR3 has 12 amino acids. The germline V gene encodes CDR1 SGHRS and CDR2 YFSETQ. CDR3 sequence (DNA): TGCGCCAGCAGCTTGGCAGGGATCGGCTACACCTTC. Its protein product is CASSLAGIGYTF.